This is a list of T cell receptor beta chains from one sample in a study of blood T cell repertoires in COVID-19. TCRdb's copy holds only in-frame clones and misses some; the assay was immunoSEQ multiplex PCR. The sample includes 390,000 or so clones, roughly 85% of them seen just once. Material: peripheral blood. Every receptor here comes from a woman aged 25 to 39 with active or convalescent COVID-19. Each CDR3 is given with its conserved first and last residue. Each record gives: V gene, CDR3 length, J gene, clone size, D gene, CDR3 protein, CDR3 DNA. A D gene is named only where the DNA matches it firmly. Clone size appears in some rows only: once, few, many, or a class for an expanded clone.

V: TRBV9; length: 16; J: TRBJ1-3; size: NA; D: TRBD1; CDR3: CASSEGQGANGNTIYF; DNA: TGTGCCAGCAGCGAGGGACAGGGGGCAAATGGAAACACCATATATTTT
V: TRBV3-1/TRBV3-2; length: 15; J: TRBJ2-2; size: NA; D: NA; CDR3: CASSQDFSFTGELFF; DNA: TGTGCCAGCAGCCAAGATTTCTCGTTTACCGGGGAGCTGTTTTTT
V: TRBV2; length: 12; J: TRBJ2-5; size: NA; D: NA; CDR3: CASSGAQETQYF; DNA: TGTGCCAGCAGTGGGGCTCAAGAGACCCAGTACTTC
V: TRBV4-1; length: 15; J: TRBJ1-1; size: few; D: TRBD1; CDR3: CASSQETGVNTEAFF; DNA: TGCGCCAGCAGCCAAGAGACAGGGGTGAACACTGAAGCTTTCTTT
V: TRBV6-5; length: 15; J: TRBJ2-5; size: once; D: TRBD2; CDR3: CASSYSGLARETQYF; DNA: TGTGCCAGCAGTTACTCGGGACTAGCGCGAGAGACCCAGTACTTC
V: TRBV2; length: 14; J: TRBJ2-5; size: NA; D: TRBD1; CDR3: CASSEQTGQETQYF; DNA: TGTGCCAGCAGTGAACAGACAGGGCAAGAGACCCAGTACTTC
V: TRBV6-5; length: 15; J: TRBJ1-1; size: few; D: NA; CDR3: CASRPEGIGGTEAFF; DNA: TGTGCCAGCCGCCCTGAGGGTATCGGGGGCACTGAAGCTTTCTTT
V: TRBV19; length: 10; J: TRBJ1-4; size: NA; D: TRBD1; CDR3: CASRRDSMFF; DNA: TGTGCCAGCAGACGGGACAGCATGTTTTTT
V: TRBV5-8; length: 15; J: TRBJ2-7; size: NA; D: TRBD2; CDR3: CASSSRLAGIYEQYF; DNA: TGTGCCAGCAGCTCGAGACTAGCGGGAATCTACGAGCAGTACTTC
V: TRBV5-1; length: 15; J: TRBJ1-1; size: NA; D: NA; CDR3: CASSLAATMNTEAFF; DNA: TGCGCCAGCAGCTTGGCGGCAACTATGAACACTGAAGCTTTCTTT
V: TRBV18; length: 13; J: TRBJ1-1; size: once; D: TRBD1; CDR3: CASSAGTGTEAFF; DNA: TGTGCCAGCTCAGCCGGGACAGGGACTGAAGCTTTCTTT
V: TRBV2; length: 16; J: TRBJ2-1; size: NA; D: TRBD1; CDR3: CASREDRDGPYNEQFF; DNA: TGTGCCAGCAGGGAGGACAGGGATGGCCCCTACAATGAGCAGTTCTTC
V: TRBV19; length: 12; J: TRBJ1-1; size: NA; D: NA; CDR3: CASSRGFTEAFF; DNA: TGTGCCAGTAGTAGGGGCTTCACTGAAGCTTTCTTT
V: TRBV7-2; length: 15; J: TRBJ2-1; size: NA; D: NA; CDR3: CASSLFGSKNNEQFF; DNA: TGTGCCAGCAGCTTATTCGGGAGTAAAAACAATGAGCAGTTCTTC
V: TRBV27; length: 13; J: TRBJ1-5; size: NA; D: NA; CDR3: CASSPRGGQPQHF; DNA: TGTGCCAGCAGTCCCCGGGGGGGACAGCCCCAGCATTTT
V: TRBV12-5; length: 15; J: TRBJ1-4; size: once; D: NA; CDR3: CASGLYGGSYEKLFF; DNA: TGTGCTAGTGGTTTGTATGGCGGATCCTATGAAAAACTGTTTTTT
V: TRBV5-1; length: 16; J: TRBJ1-2; size: NA; D: TRBD1; CDR3: CASSYALTGGGYGYTF; DNA: TGCGCCAGCAGCTATGCACTGACAGGGGGCGGATATGGCTACACCTTC
V: TRBV7-9; length: 15; J: TRBJ1-1; size: once; D: NA; CDR3: CASNIGGRLSTEAFF; DNA: TGTGCCAGCAACATAGGCGGTAGGTTGAGCACTGAAGCTTTCTTT
V: TRBV5-6; length: 16; J: TRBJ1-2; size: NA; D: NA; CDR3: CASSLRGTGRAIGYTF; DNA: TGTGCCAGCAGCTTGAGGGGAACAGGCAGGGCTATTGGCTACACCTTC
V: TRBV28; length: 15; J: TRBJ2-2; size: few; D: NA; CDR3: CASGRGIEGTGELFF; DNA: TGTGCCAGCGGACGGGGGATCGAGGGCACCGGGGAGCTGTTTTTT
V: TRBV29-1; length: 14; J: TRBJ2-5; size: NA; D: TRBD2; CDR3: CSVESWWTSESQYF; DNA: TGCAGCGTTGAATCATGGTGGACTAGCGAGTCCCAGTACTTC
V: TRBV5-1; length: 15; J: TRBJ2-7; size: NA; D: NA; CDR3: CASSLADSYDYEQYF; DNA: TGCGCCAGCAGCTTGGCCGACAGTTATGACTACGAGCAGTACTTC
V: TRBV4-2; length: 14; J: TRBJ1-2; size: NA; D: NA; CDR3: CASSQDTGYYGYTF; DNA: TGTGCCAGCAGCCAAGACACAGGGTACTATGGCTACACCTTC
V: TRBV18; length: 20; J: TRBJ1-4; size: NA; D: TRBD1; CDR3: CASSPLPTGGHKATNEKLFF; DNA: TGTGCCAGCTCACCACTCCCGACAGGGGGCCATAAAGCAACTAATGAAAAACTGTTTTTT
V: TRBV4-1; length: 15; J: TRBJ2-2; size: NA; D: TRBD2; CDR3: CASSQDQREIGELFF; DNA: TGCGCCAGCAGCCAAGACCAGCGGGAGATCGGGGAGCTGTTTTTT
V: TRBV11-2; length: 16; J: TRBJ1-1; size: few; D: TRBD1; CDR3: CASSLPGQGRNTEAFF; DNA: TGTGCCAGCAGCCTACCGGGACAGGGAAGGAACACTGAAGCTTTCTTT
V: TRBV7-8; length: 16; J: TRBJ1-6; size: few; D: NA; CDR3: CASSLAGVGHGSPLHF; DNA: TGTGCCAGCAGCTTAGCGGGCGTCGGTCATGGTTCACCCCTCCACTTT
V: TRBV20-1; length: 14; J: TRBJ1-2; size: NA; D: NA; CDR3: CSASGLAGRRGYTF; DNA: TGCAGTGCCAGTGGACTAGCGGGGCGGAGGGGCTACACCTTC
V: TRBV25-1; length: 14; J: TRBJ2-1; size: NA; D: TRBD2; CDR3: CASSASGGFNEQFF; DNA: TGTGCCAGCAGTGCAAGCGGGGGGTTCAATGAGCAGTTCTTC
V: TRBV27; length: 13; J: TRBJ1-1; size: NA; D: TRBD1; CDR3: CASSLNRDSEAFF; DNA: TGTGCCAGCAGTTTAAACCGGGACAGTGAAGCTTTCTTT
V: TRBV5-1; length: 15; J: TRBJ1-2; size: NA; D: TRBD1; CDR3: CASSLGNTGGHGYTF; DNA: TGCGCCAGCAGCTTGGGGAATACAGGGGGCCACGGCTACACCTTC
V: TRBV5-1; length: 12; J: TRBJ1-1; size: NA; D: NA; CDR3: CASGTGYTEAFF; DNA: TGCGCCAGCGGAACAGGTTACACTGAAGCTTTCTTT
V: TRBV19; length: 14; J: TRBJ2-4; size: NA; D: TRBD2; CDR3: CASSIVGGWDIQYF; DNA: TGTGCCAGTAGTATAGTGGGAGGGTGGGACATTCAGTACTTC
V: TRBV3-1/TRBV3-2; length: 12; J: TRBJ1-5; size: NA; D: NA; CDR3: CASKTGNQPQHF; DNA: TGTGCCAGCAAGACGGGTAATCAGCCCCAGCATTTT
V: TRBV12-3/TRBV12-4; length: 12; J: TRBJ2-7; size: NA; D: NA; CDR3: CASSLQGYEQYF; DNA: TGTGCCAGCAGCCTCCAGGGTTACGAGCAGTACTTC
V: TRBV2; length: 15; J: TRBJ2-2; size: NA; D: TRBD2; CDR3: CASSEKRGDTGELFF; DNA: TGTGCCAGCAGTGAAAAGCGGGGGGACACCGGGGAGCTGTTTTTT
V: TRBV5-4; length: 18; J: TRBJ2-7; size: NA; D: NA; CDR3: CASSLAGLAKAVSYEQYF; DNA: TGTGCCAGCAGCTTGGCTGGGCTAGCGAAAGCAGTATCCTACGAGCAGTACTTC
V: TRBV7-9; length: 15; J: TRBJ2-1; size: NA; D: TRBD2; CDR3: CASSLTSGTYNEQFF; DNA: TGTGCCAGCAGCTTGACTAGCGGGACTTACAATGAGCAGTTCTTC
V: TRBV5-8; length: 15; J: TRBJ2-7; size: NA; D: TRBD1; CDR3: CASSRRTGVLYEQYF; DNA: TGTGCCAGCAGTCGCCGGACAGGGGTCCTCTACGAGCAGTACTTC
V: TRBV2; length: 10; J: TRBJ1-1; size: NA; D: NA; CDR3: CARETGKAFF; DNA: TGTGCCAGAGAAACAGGGAAAGCTTTCTTT
V: TRBV15; length: 15; J: TRBJ2-7; size: NA; D: NA; CDR3: CATSRIQGLSYEQYF; DNA: TGTGCCACCAGCCGTATCCAGGGGTTATCCTACGAGCAGTACTTC
V: TRBV4-1; length: 13; J: TRBJ2-2; size: NA; D: NA; CDR3: CASRQGTTGELFF; DNA: TGCGCCAGCAGACAGGGTACCACCGGGGAGCTGTTTTTT
V: TRBV25-1; length: 15; J: TRBJ1-5; size: NA; D: NA; CDR3: CASSQTGIGNQPQHF; DNA: TGTGCCAGCAGTCAGACAGGAATCGGCAATCAGCCCCAGCATTTT
V: TRBV27; length: 15; J: TRBJ1-6; size: NA; D: NA; CDR3: CASYPYGGDNSPLHF; DNA: TGTGCCAGCTACCCATACGGGGGTGATAATTCACCCCTCCACTTT
V: TRBV11-2; length: 16; J: TRBJ2-3; size: NA; D: TRBD2; CDR3: CASSSRDYSSTDTQYF; DNA: TGTGCCAGCAGCTCCCGGGACTACTCTAGCACAGATACGCAGTATTTT